Listed below are T cell receptor beta chains from one sample, sequenced in a study of T cell responses to AZD1222 COVID-19 vaccine. Data came from immunoSEQ multiplex PCR; TCRdb stores just in-frame clones and leaves some out. The top ten hold under 3.5% of the sample, which has 120,000 to 150,000 clones, more than 80% seen once. The sample here was peripheral blood, taken on day 0 of AZD1222 vaccination. Receptors originate from an adult in good health. The CDR3 runs from the conserved cysteine through the conserved F or W. The order of the fields is J gene, clone size, CDR3 length, D gene, V gene, CDR3 DNA, CDR3 protein. A D gene is named only where the DNA matches it firmly. Some rows mark clone size as missing; the rest say once, few, many or name a class of expanded clone.

j_gene: TRBJ1-3; abundance: -; len: 16; d_gene: -; v_gene: TRBV5-1; CDR3nt: TGCGCCAGCAGCCCGTCCTCGTCCGCCTCTGGAAACACCATATATTTT; CDR3aa: CASSPSSSASGNTIYF
j_gene: TRBJ2-1; abundance: -; len: 12; d_gene: -; v_gene: TRBV3-1/TRBV3-2; CDR3nt: TGTGCCAGCAGCCAAGCGGCCGGACCACAGTTCTTC; CDR3aa: CASSQAAGPQFF
j_gene: TRBJ2-1; abundance: -; len: 13; d_gene: TRBD1; v_gene: TRBV6-6; CDR3nt: TGTGCCAGCAGGTCTAGGGACAGGGCAAAACAGTTCTTC; CDR3aa: CASRSRDRAKQFF
j_gene: TRBJ2-7; abundance: few; len: 14; d_gene: -; v_gene: TRBV12-5; CDR3nt: TGTGCTAGTGCCCGGGACAGCGGGGCCTACGAGCAGTACTTC; CDR3aa: CASARDSGAYEQYF
j_gene: TRBJ2-5; abundance: -; len: 15; d_gene: -; v_gene: TRBV11-2; CDR3nt: TGTGCCAGCAGCTTAGGGGGTGGGTACCAAGAGACCCAGTACTTC; CDR3aa: CASSLGGGYQETQYF
j_gene: TRBJ2-1; abundance: -; len: 12; d_gene: -; v_gene: TRBV5-1; CDR3nt: TGCGCCAGCAGCCCTAGCGTGGCGGAGCAGTTCTTC; CDR3aa: CASSPSVAEQFF
j_gene: TRBJ2-1; abundance: -; len: 14; d_gene: -; v_gene: TRBV3-1/TRBV3-2; CDR3nt: TGTGCCAGCAGCCAATCCACCGGCTACAATGAGCAGTTCTTC; CDR3aa: CASSQSTGYNEQFF
j_gene: TRBJ1-6; abundance: few; len: 12; d_gene: -; v_gene: TRBV7-2; CDR3nt: TGTGCCAGCAGCCGATCAAATTCACCCCTCCACTTT; CDR3aa: CASSRSNSPLHF
j_gene: TRBJ1-2; abundance: -; len: 14; d_gene: TRBD1; v_gene: TRBV28; CDR3nt: TGTGCCAGCAGCCTTAATACTGGGACAGCCGGCTACACCTTC; CDR3aa: CASSLNTGTAGYTF
j_gene: TRBJ1-5; abundance: -; len: 13; d_gene: -; v_gene: TRBV7-2; CDR3nt: TGTGCCAGCAGCTCCCGCCCCGGCCAGCCCCAGCATTTT; CDR3aa: CASSSRPGQPQHF
j_gene: TRBJ2-5; abundance: -; len: 12; d_gene: -; v_gene: TRBV7-8; CDR3nt: TGTGCCAGCAGCCGCAACGGAGAGACCCAGTACTTC; CDR3aa: CASSRNGETQYF
j_gene: TRBJ2-1; abundance: -; len: 16; d_gene: -; v_gene: TRBV28; CDR3nt: TGTGCCAGCAGTTTGCAAACACCGGGACTCGGGAATGAGCAGTTCTTC; CDR3aa: CASSLQTPGLGNEQFF
j_gene: TRBJ2-7; abundance: -; len: 16; d_gene: TRBD1; v_gene: TRBV4-3; CDR3nt: TGCGCCAGCAGCCAGGACCCCCGGGGACAGTTCTACGAGCAGTACTTC; CDR3aa: CASSQDPRGQFYEQYF
j_gene: TRBJ2-1; abundance: -; len: 15; d_gene: TRBD2; v_gene: TRBV11-2; CDR3nt: TGTGCCAGCAGCTTGACTAGCGGGAGATTGAATGAGCAGTTCTTC; CDR3aa: CASSLTSGRLNEQFF
j_gene: TRBJ2-2; abundance: -; len: 14; d_gene: -; v_gene: TRBV11-2; CDR3nt: TGTGCCAGCAGCTCCTCAGGGAACACCGGGGAGCTGTTTTTT; CDR3aa: CASSSSGNTGELFF
j_gene: TRBJ2-3; abundance: -; len: 12; d_gene: -; v_gene: TRBV5-6; CDR3nt: TGTGCCAGCAGCCTACCCACAGATACGCAGTATTTT; CDR3aa: CASSLPTDTQYF
j_gene: TRBJ2-3; abundance: -; len: 19; d_gene: -; v_gene: TRBV7-2; CDR3nt: TGTGCCAGCAGCTTAGTACCCGGTTTCGCAGTCCGAGCCACAGATACGCAGTATTTT; CDR3aa: CASSLVPGFAVRATDTQYF
j_gene: TRBJ2-1; abundance: -; len: 14; d_gene: TRBD2; v_gene: TRBV28; CDR3nt: TGTGCCAGCAGTTTCTCCAGCGGGAGAAATGAGCAGTTCTTC; CDR3aa: CASSFSSGRNEQFF
j_gene: TRBJ2-1; abundance: once; len: 13; d_gene: -; v_gene: TRBV19; CDR3nt: TGTGCCAGTAGTATAGACGTATTGAATGAGCAGTTCTTC; CDR3aa: CASSIDVLNEQFF
j_gene: TRBJ1-1; abundance: -; len: 16; d_gene: -; v_gene: TRBV4-1; CDR3nt: TGCGCCAGCAGCCATTCCCCGGGACACTCGAACACTGAAGCTTTCTTT; CDR3aa: CASSHSPGHSNTEAFF
j_gene: TRBJ2-2; abundance: -; len: 14; d_gene: -; v_gene: TRBV7-2; CDR3nt: TGTGCCAGCAGCTTCCGCCAGATAACCGGGGAGCTGTTTTTT; CDR3aa: CASSFRQITGELFF
j_gene: TRBJ1-2; abundance: -; len: 15; d_gene: TRBD1; v_gene: TRBV5-6; CDR3nt: TGTGCCAGCAGAAACCGGGACAGGGGCAACTATGGCTACACCTTC; CDR3aa: CASRNRDRGNYGYTF
j_gene: TRBJ1-2; abundance: -; len: 14; d_gene: -; v_gene: TRBV7-2; CDR3nt: TGTGCCAGCAGATCTTCGACGGGCCGCTATGGCTACACCTTC; CDR3aa: CASRSSTGRYGYTF
j_gene: TRBJ2-3; abundance: -; len: 15; d_gene: TRBD2; v_gene: TRBV9; CDR3nt: TGTGCCAGCAGCGTTCGGGGGGTATCCACAGATACGCAGTATTTT; CDR3aa: CASSVRGVSTDTQYF
j_gene: TRBJ1-6; abundance: once; len: 16; d_gene: -; v_gene: TRBV6-1; CDR3nt: TGTGCCAGCAGTGGCCAAGGGCGGCCGGGTAATTCACCCCTCCACTTT; CDR3aa: CASSGQGRPGNSPLHF
j_gene: TRBJ2-6; abundance: -; len: 14; d_gene: -; v_gene: TRBV19; CDR3nt: TGTGCCAGTAGAAGAGTTTCTGGGGCCAACGTCCTGACTTTC; CDR3aa: CASRRVSGANVLTF
j_gene: TRBJ1-2; abundance: few; len: 14; d_gene: -; v_gene: TRBV6-5; CDR3nt: TGTGCCAGCAGTTACGGGGTAGGCGTGAGCGGCTACACCTTC; CDR3aa: CASSYGVGVSGYTF
j_gene: TRBJ1-2; abundance: -; len: 14; d_gene: -; v_gene: TRBV2; CDR3nt: TGTGCCAGCAGCCGCCGGGGGGCGAACTATGGCTACACCTTC; CDR3aa: CASSRRGANYGYTF
j_gene: TRBJ1-1; abundance: -; len: 15; d_gene: -; v_gene: TRBV15; CDR3nt: TGTGCCACCAGCCCCCGACAGTTAATGAACACTGAAGCTTTCTTT; CDR3aa: CATSPRQLMNTEAFF
j_gene: TRBJ2-7; abundance: -; len: 16; d_gene: TRBD2; v_gene: TRBV4-1; CDR3nt: TGCGCCAGCAGCCAGCCGACTAGCGGACGAAATTACGAGCAGTACTTC; CDR3aa: CASSQPTSGRNYEQYF
j_gene: TRBJ2-1; abundance: -; len: 16; d_gene: TRBD1; v_gene: TRBV7-3; CDR3nt: TGTGCCAGCAGCTCCGACCGGGACAGGGGTGGGAATGAGCAGTTCTTC; CDR3aa: CASSSDRDRGGNEQFF
j_gene: TRBJ1-1; abundance: -; len: 12; d_gene: -; v_gene: TRBV4-3; CDR3nt: TGCGCCAGCAGCCAAGGGCCAGACCAAGCTTTCTTT; CDR3aa: CASSQGPDQAFF
j_gene: TRBJ2-2; abundance: -; len: 16; d_gene: TRBD2; v_gene: TRBV11-3; CDR3nt: TGTGCCAGCAACACGAGGACTAGCGGGAGTGCGGGGGAGCTGTTTTTT; CDR3aa: CASNTRTSGSAGELFF
j_gene: TRBJ1-5; abundance: -; len: 15; d_gene: -; v_gene: TRBV7-2; CDR3nt: TGTGCCAGCAGCTTAGCGCAAGGCCCCGAGCAGCCCCAGCATTTT; CDR3aa: CASSLAQGPEQPQHF
j_gene: TRBJ1-3; abundance: -; len: 15; d_gene: -; v_gene: TRBV5-4; CDR3nt: TGTGCCAGCAGCGCCCCCGGGGCCTCTGGAAACACCATATATTTT; CDR3aa: CASSAPGASGNTIYF
j_gene: TRBJ1-5; abundance: -; len: 16; d_gene: TRBD1; v_gene: TRBV30; CDR3nt: TGTGCCTGGAGTGTAGGGGGAGGGGGCATCAATCAGCCCCAGCATTTT; CDR3aa: CAWSVGGGGINQPQHF
j_gene: TRBJ1-1; abundance: few; len: 14; d_gene: -; v_gene: TRBV7-9; CDR3nt: TGTGCCAGTACTTATTGGACAGATCACACTGAAGCTTTCTTT; CDR3aa: CASTYWTDHTEAFF
j_gene: TRBJ2-7; abundance: -; len: 14; d_gene: TRBD2; v_gene: TRBV7-2; CDR3nt: TGTGCCAGCAGCTTGGGACTAGCGGATTACGAGCAGTACTTC; CDR3aa: CASSLGLADYEQYF
j_gene: TRBJ2-3; abundance: -; len: 14; d_gene: TRBD2; v_gene: TRBV15; CDR3nt: TGTGCCACCTCCCCTAGCGGGAGTAGGAATACGCAGTATTTT; CDR3aa: CATSPSGSRNTQYF
j_gene: TRBJ1-2; abundance: -; len: 14; d_gene: -; v_gene: TRBV9; CDR3nt: TGTGCCAGCAGCGACCGGACAGAATGGGAAGGCTACACCTTC; CDR3aa: CASSDRTEWEGYTF
j_gene: TRBJ2-3; abundance: once; len: 13; d_gene: -; v_gene: TRBV6-4; CDR3nt: TGTGCCAGCAGTGTGAGCAGCACAGATACGCAGTATTTT; CDR3aa: CASSVSSTDTQYF
j_gene: TRBJ1-3; abundance: many; len: 15; d_gene: -; v_gene: TRBV7-9; CDR3nt: TGTGCCAGCAGCTTAGCAGGGGCGCCTGGAAACACCATATATTTT; CDR3aa: CASSLAGAPGNTIYF
j_gene: TRBJ1-2; abundance: -; len: 12; d_gene: TRBD1; v_gene: TRBV29-1; CDR3nt: TGCAGCGTTGGGCAGGGGGACTATGGCTACACCTTC; CDR3aa: CSVGQGDYGYTF
j_gene: TRBJ2-1; abundance: -; len: 20; d_gene: TRBD2; v_gene: TRBV5-1; CDR3nt: TGCGCCAGCAGCCCCTCCTGGGGGGGGAGGTCCCCAAAACCCTACAATGAGCAGTTCTTC; CDR3aa: CASSPSWGGRSPKPYNEQFF
j_gene: TRBJ2-6; abundance: -; len: 16; d_gene: -; v_gene: TRBV5-6; CDR3nt: TGTGCCAGCAGGGCGACGGGGGCCTCTGGGGCCAACGTCCTGACTTTC; CDR3aa: CASRATGASGANVLTF
j_gene: TRBJ1-5; abundance: -; len: 14; d_gene: -; v_gene: TRBV6-5; CDR3nt: TGTGCCAGCACCGAAGTTGGGCAGGGGCAGCCCCAGCATTTT; CDR3aa: CASTEVGQGQPQHF